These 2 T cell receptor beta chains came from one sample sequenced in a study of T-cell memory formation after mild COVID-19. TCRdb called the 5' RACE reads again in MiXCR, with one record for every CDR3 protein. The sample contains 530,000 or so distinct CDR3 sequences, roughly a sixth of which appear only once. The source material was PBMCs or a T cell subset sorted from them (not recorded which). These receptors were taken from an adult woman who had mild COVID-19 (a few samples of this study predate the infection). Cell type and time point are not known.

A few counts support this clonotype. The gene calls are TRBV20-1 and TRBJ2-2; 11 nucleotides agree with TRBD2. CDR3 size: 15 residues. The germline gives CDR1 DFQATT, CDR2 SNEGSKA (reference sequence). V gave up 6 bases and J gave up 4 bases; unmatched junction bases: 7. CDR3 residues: CSASGTSGPTGELFF. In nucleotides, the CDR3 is TGCAGTGCCTCTGGGACTAGCGGACCCACCGGGGAGCTGTTTTTT.

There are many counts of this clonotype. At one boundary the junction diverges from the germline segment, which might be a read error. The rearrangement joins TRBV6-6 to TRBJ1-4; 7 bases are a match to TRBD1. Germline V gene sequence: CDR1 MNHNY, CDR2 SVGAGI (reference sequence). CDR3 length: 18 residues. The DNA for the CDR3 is TGTGCCAGCAGTCACTCCCTACAGGGGACAGCAACTAATGAAAAACTGTTTTTT. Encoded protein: CASSHSLQGTATNEKLFF.